The text below deals with one T cell receptor beta chain. The antigen remains unidentified. The sample belongs to a study of cytomegalovirus exposure and HLA in healthy donors. The CDR3 totals 14 residues. J lost 4 bases, V lost 11 bases, and 7 bases had no gene match. CDR1 and CDR2 from the germline V gene are LNHNV and YYDKDF (reference sequence). Study-level results: The HLA-A and HLA-B alleles of most subjects were reportedly predicted accurately from TCR beta sequences. A later analysis linked a missense variant in DCLRE1C to the trimming of TCR beta V and J genes. The likely origin of a cluster of highly shared sequence variants was a sequencing artifact. In a later analysis, an Asian-associated ancestry cluster reportedly showed fewer N-insertions than the roughly 700-donor mean.

A multiplex PCR was run with 60 Vbeta primers and 13 Jbeta primers. The assay was immunoSEQ multiplex PCR, and TCRdb's table has in-frame clones only and misses some. The data show about 77,000 clones, with 75% seen just once and 7% to 8.5% held by the top ten. This receptor was obtained from a woman aged 40 to 55 in good health and CMV-seronegative. J is TRBJ2-3 and V is TRBV15, with 12 bases matching TRBD2. What was sequenced was PBMCs. The CDR3 DNA is TGTGCCTCCGGACTAGCGGGGTCCGCAGATACGCAGTATTTT. This sequence encodes CASGLAGSADTQYF.